Shown below are 26 T cell receptor beta chains from a single sample sequenced in a study of blood T cell repertoires in COVID-19 (dated by TCRdb to between 2020 and 2021). The receptor library was made with the immunoSEQ multiplex PCR assay. The table was pulled from immuneACCESS by TCRdb, which kept in-frame rearrangements only. Such tables lose some clones; where checked, under half of the loss comes from unresolved V genes, and the rest has no known cause. The sample table records 230,000 or so clones; about 88% of these occur just once. The top ten clonotypes cover about 4.5% of the sample. The sample was peripheral blood. These receptors originate from a woman aged 40 to 50 who had recovered from COVID-19.

V and J are TRBV5-4 and TRBJ2-5; 8 bases match TRBD1. The CDR3 is 14 residues long. Germline CDR1 reads SGHNT; CDR2 reads YYREEE (reference sequence). The junction had 4 bases not matched to a gene; V was cut back by 4 bases and J by 2 bases. The CDR3 region is CASSKGQAQETQYF. The CDR3 nucleotides are TGTGCCAGCAGCAAGGGACAGGCACAAGAGACCCAGTACTTC. Looking up the rest from reference TRBV5-4 and TRBJ2-5 gives the full variable domain: ETGVTQSPTHLIKTRGQQVTLRCSSQSGHNTVSWYQQALGQGPQFIFQYYREEENGRGNFPPRFSGLQFPNYSSELNVNALELDDSALYLCASSKGQAQETQYFGPGTRLLVL.

The rearrangement joins TRBV5-5 to TRBJ2-2; 11 nucleotides align to TRBD2. The CDR3 is made up of 17 amino acids. With V trimmed by 3 bases and J by 4 bases, 8 bases remained unmatched. Germline loops: CDR1 SGHKS, CDR2 YYEKEE (reference sequence). The CDR3 nucleotides read TGTGCCAGCAGCTACGATAGCGGGAGGGATTTCACCGGGGAGCTGTTTTTT. Translated, it gives CASSYDSGRDFTGELFF.

The chain uses TRBV19 and TRBJ1-1, with D possibly being TRBD1 (5 bases). The ends were cut back, 3 bases at V and 1 base at J, with 12 bases in the middle. The CDR3 extends over 15 amino acids. Germline values: CDR1 LNHDA, CDR2 SQIVND (reference sequence). This CDR3 reads CASSIPGYENTEAFF. CDR3 nucleotide sequence: TGTGCCAGTAGTATCCCAGGGTATGAGAACACTGAAGCTTTCTTT. The entire variable domain, with the rest obtained from reference TRBV19 and TRBJ1-1, is as follows: DGGITQSPKYLFRKEGQNVTLSCEQNLNHDAMYWYRQDPGQGLRLIYYSQIVNDFQKGDIAEGYSVSREKKESFPLTVTSAQKNPTAFYLCASSIPGYENTEAFFGQGTRLTVV.

The V call is TRBV10-3, the J call TRBJ1-6; D is ambiguous. Per germline, CDR1 ENHRY and CDR2 SYGVKD. The V gene lost 4 bases and the J gene lost 3 bases, with 4 bases spanning the gap. CDR3 length: 13 residues. The CDR3 nucleotides are TGTGCCATCAGTGGCAGCTATAATTCACCCCTCCACTTT. Amino acid sequence: CAISGSYNSPLHF.

The J gene is TRBJ1-5, the V gene TRBV6-5; D possibly corresponds to TRBD1 (5 bases). V lost 7 bases and J lost 5, with 12 bases in between. The CDR3 has 13 amino acids. In germline, CDR1 is MNHEY, CDR2 SVGAGI. CDR3 nucleotides: TGTGCCAGCAACGGGGGGGGTCATCAGCCCCAGCATTTT. Protein sequence: CASNGGGHQPQHF.

V and J are TRBV9 and TRBJ1-1; D is unresolved. The CDR3 runs to 17 residues. The germline V gene has CDR1 SGDLS and CDR2 YYNGEE. Between the trimmed V and J ends, which lost 2 bases and 1 base, there was a span of 18 bases. This chain's CDR3 is CASSVTAFLTWNTEAFF. Here the CDR3 DNA reads TGTGCCAGCAGCGTGACGGCCTTCTTGACATGGAACACTGAAGCTTTCTTT.

The J gene is TRBJ1-5, the V gene TRBV27, with D hard to call. This CDR3 spans 15 amino acids. V was clipped by 4 bases and J by 3 bases, with 13 bases between them. Germline CDR1 is MNHEY and CDR2 is SMNVEV (reference sequence). CDR3: CASSSAPLANQPQHF. The CDR3, as DNA: TGTGCCAGCAGTTCAGCTCCCCTAGCCAATCAGCCCCAGCATTTT.

This sequence joins TRBV6-5 and TRBJ2-2; 12 bases match TRBD1. The CDR3 runs to 15 residues. Germline V gene lookup returns CDR1 MNHEY and CDR2 SVGAGI. V was clipped by 6 bases and J by 9 bases; unmatched bases: 8. The CDR3 bases are TGTGCCAGCAGCCACCCCGGGACAGGGGGCCGGGAGCTGTTTTTT. This codes for CASSHPGTGGRELFF.

The chain uses TRBV5-6 and TRBJ1-3; a possible D gene is TRBD1 (5 bases). Per the germline V gene, CDR1 is SGHDT and CDR2 is YYEEEE. The CDR3 covers 16 residues. The ends were cut back, 2 bases at V and 1 base at J, with 13 bases in the middle. CDR3 residues: CASSFFIRASGNTIYF. The CDR3 DNA reads as TGTGCCAGCAGCTTTTTTATCAGGGCATCTGGAAACACCATATATTTT.

This clone was detected only a few times. The rearrangement uses TRBV12-5 and TRBJ2-7; D unresolved. Germline CDR1 and CDR2: LGHNT and FRNRAP. The CDR3 runs 14 residues. V was trimmed by 0 bases and J by 2 bases, leaving 8 bases between them. The CDR3 loop is CASGLVPQAYEQYF. Written as DNA, the CDR3 is TGTGCTAGTGGTTTGGTACCGCAGGCCTACGAGCAGTACTTC.

The gene calls are TRBV9 and TRBJ2-7; TRBD2 aligns across 7 bases. J gave up 1 base and V 4 bases, and 11 bases lay outside the gene matches. The V gene's germline CDR1 is SGDLS and CDR2 YYNGEE. This CDR3 has 16 residues. The CDR3: CASSPSRERESYEQYF. The CDR3 DNA follows: TGTGCCAGCAGCCCCTCCCGAGAGCGGGAATCCTACGAGCAGTACTTC. Full variable domain (rest looked up from reference TRBV9 and TRBJ2-7): DSGVTQTPKHLITATGQRVTLRCSPRSGDLSVYWYQQSLDQGLQFLIQYYNGEERAKGNILERFSAQQFPDLHSELNLSSLELGDSALYFCASSPSRERESYEQYFGPGTRLTVT.

The rearrangement uses TRBV2 and TRBJ2-5; no firm D call. This CDR3 has 12 residues. The V and J ends lost 5 bases and 5 bases respectively, with 9 bases between them. Germline assignment: CDR1 SNHLY and CDR2 FYNNEI. Written as DNA, the CDR3 is TGTGCCAGCAGTCTTAGCCGGGAGACCCAGTACTTC. Translation: CASSLSRETQYF.

This rearrangement joins TRBV5-1 to TRBJ1-1; D uncertain. Trimming took off 1 base at V and 5 bases at J, with 12 bases between the two ends. The CDR3 is 14 residues long. The germline gives CDR1 SGHRS, CDR2 YFSETQ. In DNA, the CDR3 is TGCGCCAGCAGCTTGTCAGAGGGCTTTACTGAAGCTTTCTTT. It yields the protein CASSLSEGFTEAFF.

The chain employs TRBV5-4 and TRBJ2-7, with 7 bases that match TRBD1. Trimming took 3 bases from V and 6 from J; bases not matched to a gene: 9. This CDR3 has 14 residues. CDR1 and CDR2 from the germline V gene are SGHNT and YYREEE (reference sequence). CDR3 bases: TGTGCCAGCAGCTCCGGGACAGCAGGTTTCGAGCAGTACTTC. Translating it yields CASSSGTAGFEQYF.

The count of this clone is one. The V and J genes are TRBV7-6 and TRBJ2-7, with TRBD2 as a possible D gene (6 bases). There are 18 residues in the CDR3. Germline V CDR1 and CDR2: SGHVS, FNYEAQ. V was trimmed by 0 bases and J by 1 base, leaving 19 bases between them. The CDR3 DNA follows: TGTGCCAGCAGCTTAGCGCCAGAGCGGGCGGATAAATCCTACGAGCAGTACTTC. Translation: CASSLAPERADKSYEQYF. The variable domain in full, completed from reference TRBV7-6 and TRBJ2-7, reads GAGVSQSPRYKVTKRGQDVALRCDPISGHVSLYWYRQALGQGPEFLTYFNYEAQQDKSGLPNDRFSAERPEGSISTLTIQRTEQRDSAMYRCASSLAPERADKSYEQYFGPGTRLTVT.

V and J are TRBV30 and TRBJ2-2; D remains ambiguous. The CDR3 has 13 amino acids. Germline V gene data show CDR1 as GTSNPN and CDR2 as SVGIG (reference sequence). Trimming removed 7 bases from V and 6 bases from J, with 15 bases in between. The CDR3 loop reads CAYSFRGAGELFF. The CDR3 coding sequence is TGTGCCTACTCATTCCGCGGCGCCGGGGAGCTGTTTTTT.

This clone was counted only a few times. The chain recombines TRBV21-1 with TRBJ2-3; the table names TRBD2, a call not compared with the DNA. TRBV21-1 is marked as a pseudogene. CDR3 length: 14 amino acids. Written as DNA, the CDR3 is TGTGCCAGCGGGGAGGGGATTTACCCAGATACGCAGTATTTT. Residues: CASGEGIYPDTQYF.

The chain joins TRBV28 to TRBJ1-2; TRBD1 is a possible D gene (6 bases). This CDR3 region has 12 residues. Germline V gene sequence: CDR1 MDHEN, CDR2 SYDVKM. V was shortened by 7 bases and J by 6 bases, with 12 bases between the two germline ends. The CDR3 region is CASTVEGDGYTF. The CDR3 region has the DNA TGTGCCAGCACCGTAGAGGGGGATGGCTACACCTTC.

This clone has more than one count but fewer than ten. The CDR3 DNA reads as TGTGCCAGCAGCTGGGCGGGACAGCTCCCTGGCGAGCAGTACGTC. Its translation is CASSWAGQLPGEQYV. The chain is built from TRBV7-9 and TRBJ2-7, with a weak D call TRBD1 (7 bases). The length of the CDR3 is 15 residues. Germline CDR1 is SEHNR and CDR2 is FQNEAQ (reference sequence). Trimming cost V 4 bases and J 6 bases, with 19 bases left between them.

This sequence joins TRBV20-1 and TRBJ1-1, with 7 nucleotides matching TRBD1. Germline V gene lookup returns CDR1 DFQATT and CDR2 SNEGSKA (reference sequence). This CDR3 is built from 11 residues. CDR3 sequence: CPKDRSPEAFF. CDR3 coding DNA: TGCCCAAAGGACAGGTCGCCTGAAGCTTTCTTT.

This chain uses TRBV11-1 with TRBJ1-1, with a weak D call TRBD1 (6 bases). Trimming stripped 2 bases from V and 6 bases from J, with 16 bases between. CDR1 SGHAT and CDR2 FQDESV come from the germline V gene (reference sequence). The CDR3 loop spans 15 amino acids. The CDR3 coding sequence is TGTGCCAGCAGCTTAAATCAGGGGCAAAAGGCTGAAGCTTTCTTT. Amino acid sequence: CASSLNQGQKAEAFF.

This chain connects TRBV13 to TRBJ2-1; D perhaps matches TRBD2 (6 bases). The V gene's germline CDR1 is PRHDT and CDR2 FYEKMQ (reference sequence). This CDR3 spans 15 amino acids. V shed 2 bases and J shed 3 bases, with 11 bases lying between them. The CDR3 DNA reads as TGTGCCAGCAGCTTATCTCTAGCGAGCTACAATGAGCAGTTCTTC. It is translated as CASSLSLASYNEQFF.

The rearrangement uses TRBV12-5 and TRBJ1-2; tentative D call: TRBD1 (6 bases). Per the germline V gene, CDR1 is LGHNT and CDR2 is FRNRAP. Trimming took 6 bases from V and 3 from J, leaving 14 bases between them. The CDR3 loop spans 14 amino acids. The CDR3 sequence is CASGWTDGYYGYTF. The CDR3 coding sequence is TGTGCTAGTGGGTGGACAGATGGATACTATGGCTACACCTTC.

This sequence joins TRBV10-2 and TRBJ2-5; tentatively, D is TRBD1 (6 bases). The J call is uncertain, as TRBJ2-7 better fits the DNA end. Germline V lookup: CDR1 WSHSY, CDR2 SAAADI. The CDR3 runs 15 residues. CDR3 sequence reads: CASSPFGGHSYEQYF. In DNA form, the CDR3 reads TGCGCCAGCAGCCCCTTTGGGGGACACTCCTACGAGCAGTACTTC.

This CDR3 reads CASSLRGGQDTQYF. CDR3 nucleotide sequence: TGTGCCAGCAGCCTTCGGGGGGGGCAAGATACGCAGTATTTT. The chain couples TRBV6-5 to TRBJ2-3, with 8 bases lining up with TRBD2. V lost 6 bases, J lost 5 bases, and 7 bases stayed unmatched. This CDR3 region has 14 residues. CDR1 is MNHEY, CDR2 SVGAGI, per germline.

The V gene is TRBV7-2, the J gene TRBJ1-1, with TRBD1 as a possible D gene (6 bases). Germline-derived CDR1 and CDR2 are SGHTA and FQGNSA. The CDR3 is 16 residues long. Trimming stripped 2 bases from V and 4 bases from J, with 17 bases between. The CDR3 DNA follows: TGTGCCAGCAGCTTAAGAGAGTACAGGGCCCCCACTGAAGCTTTCTTT. This gives the protein CASSLREYRAPTEAFF.